By proportion, the clone carrying this T cell receptor beta chain is medium-sized. Its target is not known. The sample comes from a study of vaccination and CD4 T cells after COVID-19. As to treatment: 10-day PBMC culture with coronavirus spike peptide pools or control peptides (ViraFEST assay). Sequencing of DNA taken from cultured CD4+ T cells relied on the Oncomine TCR Beta short-read assay. TCRdb processed the PCR reads anew with MiXCR; each CDR3 protein has one entry. This table holds over 2,500 distinct CDR3 sequences, under 25% found once. Germline assignment: CDR1 LNHNV and CDR2 YYDKDF (reference sequence). The CDR3 loop spans 15 amino acids. V lost 6 bases, J lost 1 base, and 15 bases lay in between.

The chain recombines TRBV15 with TRBJ1-2; D unclear. The source material was CD4+ T cells from blood, cultured in vitro. The sequence derives from a human donor who had recovered from COVID-19. CDR3 protein: CATRKDSAGNYGYTF. CDR3 DNA: TGTGCCACCAGGAAAGATTCTGCCGGTAACTATGGCTACACCTTC. The variable domain in full, with the rest retrieved from reference TRBV15 and TRBJ1-2, is DAMVIQNPRYQVTQFGKPVTLSCSQTLNHNVMYWYQQKSSQAPKLLFHYYDKDFNNEADTPDNFQSRRPNTSFCFLDIRSPGLGDTAMYLCATRKDSAGNYGYTFGSGTRLTVV.